This T cell receptor beta chain was observed in a study of cytomegalovirus exposure and HLA in healthy donors. The primer mix had 60 Vbeta and 13 Jbeta primers. Clones were sequenced by immunoSEQ multiplex PCR, and TCRdb holds only the in-frame ones, with some missing. In the table there are about 94,000 clones, more than 75% of which are singletons. Sequencing input: PBMCs. The receptor comes from a woman in her fifties or sixties in good health and CMV-seronegative.

CDR3 amino acids: CASSDPRDSVNTGELFF. CDR3 coding DNA: TGTGCCAGCAGTGACCCCCGGGACAGTGTTAACACCGGGGAGCTGTTTTTT. V is TRBV6-4 and J is TRBJ2-2; TRBD1 agrees at 7 bases. Trimming took 2 bases from V and 2 from J; bases not matched to a gene: 8. Germline values: CDR1 MRHNA, CDR2 SNTAGT. The CDR3 has 17 residues.